The T cell receptor beta chain described here comes from a study of response to subunit inactivated influenza vaccine (dated by TCRdb to 2016 to 2019). For the study in its entirety: Deep quantitative T cell receptor repertoire profiling was used in the study to track responses to a trivalent subunit inactivated influenza vaccine. What the work shows at the level of the full study, not this receptor alone: It was suggested by the authors that each seasonal influenza vaccination may recruit only a limited number of new T cells.

CDR3 length: 13 amino acids, cysteine to phenylalanine. Of all the DNA, just the CDR3 is kept, 39 bases in frame from base 1. The CDR1 and CDR2 encoded by the germline V gene are MDHEN and SYDVKM. The junction shows trimming of 3 bases on V and 8 bases on J, plus 13 bases between the germline ends. The method behind the library was RT-PCR. The sequencer was an Illumina HiSeq 2500. TCRdb took the public reads, trimmed them with fastp at Q25, ran MiXCR for clone calling and kept in-frame beta chains. Each CDR3 protein gets just one entry, which takes the most common genes and DNA from the rows behind it. This sample lists roughly 500,000 distinct CDR3 sequences; around 25% were detected once. Jointly, the top ten make up 2.5% to 3% of the sample. On this clonotype itself: Its antigen has not been determined. The sample holds no much larger clone one base away, and base qualities are not on file.

The same sample was also used in a study of T cells expressing NK-cell markers. As the second study states: TCR beta cDNA libraries were prepared using 5'RACE template switching, which introduced a universal primer site and unique molecular identifiers. In sorted CD3+CD56+NKG2C+, CD3+CD56+NKG2C- and CD3+CD56-NKG2C+ T-cell subsets from 7 or 8 donors, TCR beta-chain repertoires were profiled. Seven of the eight sequenced donors were HCMV-seropositive and one was HCMV-seronegative. In several experiments an anti-gammadeltaTCR antibody was added to restrict sorting to alphabetaTCR-expressing T cells. For over five donors, the dominant CD3+CD56+NKG2C+ clonotypes were among the top 10 CD8+ clonotypes and accounted for about 1.0-7.5% of CD8+ T cells. Those dominant clonotypes were again the most abundant among CD3+CD56-NKG2C+ cells in a handful of donors, at roughly 25-65%. Whether the expanded NKG2C-expressing T cell clones were specific for HCMV antigens remained unclear. The eight sequenced donors were randomly selected healthy volunteers, three men and five women. A commercial ELISA kit detecting HCMV-specific IgG in serum was used to determine HCMV serostatus. Peripheral blood mononuclear cells were isolated from blood by Ficoll density gradient centrifugation. CD4+ and CD8+ T cells were isolated from PBMC by magnetic immunoseparation with Miltenyi isolation kits. cDNA synthesis was primed from the TCR beta constant segment and was followed by two successive PCR amplification steps. Sequencing of the libraries produced 2 x 150 bp reads on Illumina HiSeq 2000/2500, MiSeq or NextSeq. Reads were demultiplexed and grouped by UMI with MIGEC, and clonotypes were assembled and quantified with MiTCR. To remove erroneous sequences, TCR cDNA sequences were retained only when supported by two or more reads. Downstream repertoire analysis used the tcR package, and clonotypes were matched across fractions by CDR3 nucleotide sequence plus V segment. VDJmatch was used to annotate antigen specificity against VDJdb, with one amino acid substitution allowed in CDR3.

The chain employs TRBV28 and TRBJ1-1; the D region possibly corresponds to TRBD1 (5 bases align). Sample: CD4+ T cells sorted from PBMCs, taken about 11 days after vaccination. This receptor was taken from a man aged 50 to 60 who received an inactivated influenza vaccine. Donor details come from another sample of the same person, matched by shared clones. The bases are TGTGCCAGCAGTTTCGTCGGTCAGGGAGAAGCTTTCTTT. The translation is CASSFVGQGEAFF.